The T cell receptor beta chain described here comes from a study of T cells in Graves' hyperthyroidism and ophthalmopathy. The study excluded patients with uncontrolled infection, other autoimmune disease, pregnancy or lactation. This clonotype has a handful of counts. Germline CDR1 and CDR2: DFQATT and SNEGSKA (reference sequence). V shed 0 bases and J shed 4 bases, with 16 bases lying between them. The CDR3 has 15 amino acids. Amplified TCR beta CDR3 regions derived from RNA transcripts. In the first-round RT-PCR of the TCR CDR3, the HTBI primer set was used. TCRdb reanalysed the multiplex PCR reads using MiXCR and keeps one entry per CDR3 protein. The sample has about 400,000 distinct CDR3 sequences; 15% are singletons.

This clonotype was obtained from a woman aged 55-75 years with Graves' ophthalmopathy. The chain is built from TRBV20-1 and TRBJ2-7; maybe TRBD2 (5 bases). Sequencing was performed on blood. Written as DNA, the CDR3 is TGCAGTGCTAGAGATATGAGCGGAAGCTCTTACGAGCAGTACTTC. This sequence encodes CSARDMSGSSYEQYF.